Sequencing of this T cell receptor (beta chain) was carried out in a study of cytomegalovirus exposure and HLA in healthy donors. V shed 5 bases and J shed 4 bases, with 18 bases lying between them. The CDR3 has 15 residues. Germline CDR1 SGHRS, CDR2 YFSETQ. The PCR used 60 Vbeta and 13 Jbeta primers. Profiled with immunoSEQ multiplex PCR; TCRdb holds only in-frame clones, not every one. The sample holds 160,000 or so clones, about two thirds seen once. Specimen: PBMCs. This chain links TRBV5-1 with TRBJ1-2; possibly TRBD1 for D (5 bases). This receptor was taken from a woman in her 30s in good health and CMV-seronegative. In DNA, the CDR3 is TGCGCCAGCAGTTTCGGGACTCCGGGGACCTATGGCTACACCTTC. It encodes CASSFGTPGTYGYTF.